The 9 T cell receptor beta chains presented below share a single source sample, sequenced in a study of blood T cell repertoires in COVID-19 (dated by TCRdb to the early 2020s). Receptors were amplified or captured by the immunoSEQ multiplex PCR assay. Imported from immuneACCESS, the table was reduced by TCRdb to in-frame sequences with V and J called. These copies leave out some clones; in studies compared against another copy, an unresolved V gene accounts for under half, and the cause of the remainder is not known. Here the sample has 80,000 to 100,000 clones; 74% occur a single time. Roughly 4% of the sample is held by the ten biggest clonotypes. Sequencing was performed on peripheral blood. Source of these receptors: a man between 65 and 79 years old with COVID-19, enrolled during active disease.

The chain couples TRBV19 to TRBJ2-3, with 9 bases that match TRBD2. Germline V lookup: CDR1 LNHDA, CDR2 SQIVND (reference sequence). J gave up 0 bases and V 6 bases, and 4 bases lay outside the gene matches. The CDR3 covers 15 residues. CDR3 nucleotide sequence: TGTGCCAGTAGGACTAGCGGTCCTAGCACAGATACGCAGTATTTT. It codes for CASRTSGPSTDTQYF.

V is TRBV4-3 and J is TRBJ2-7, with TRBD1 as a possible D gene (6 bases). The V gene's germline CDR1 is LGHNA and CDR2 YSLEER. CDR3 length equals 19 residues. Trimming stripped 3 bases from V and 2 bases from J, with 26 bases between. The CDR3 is CASSQELYTTGSRAYEQYF. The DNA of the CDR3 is TGCGCCAGCAGCCAGGAACTCTACACAACAGGGAGTCGAGCCTACGAGCAGTACTTC.

The CDR3 DNA reads as TGCGCCAGCAGCTTGGACGGGACATTTGGCAAAGCTTTCTTT. The encoded protein is CASSLDGTFGKAFF. The rearrangement links TRBV5-1 to TRBJ1-1; tentative D call: TRBD1 (6 bases). Germline V gene sequence: CDR1 SGHRS, CDR2 YFSETQ. V gave up 0 bases and J gave up 9 bases, with 15 bases separating them. CDR3 length: 14 amino acids.

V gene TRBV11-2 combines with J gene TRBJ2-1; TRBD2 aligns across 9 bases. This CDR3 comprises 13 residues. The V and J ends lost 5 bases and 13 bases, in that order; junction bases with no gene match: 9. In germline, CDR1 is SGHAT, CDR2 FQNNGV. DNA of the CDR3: TGTGCCAGCAGCCCGGGACTAGCAGGTGTTCAGTTCTTC. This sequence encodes CASSPGLAGVQFF. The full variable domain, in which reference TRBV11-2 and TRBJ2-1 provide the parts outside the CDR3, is EAGVAQSPRYKIIEKRQSVAFWCNPISGHATLYWYQQILGQGPKLLIQFQNNGVVDDSQLPKDRFSAERLKGVDSTLKIQPAKLEDSAVYLCASSPGLAGVQFFGPGTRLTVL.

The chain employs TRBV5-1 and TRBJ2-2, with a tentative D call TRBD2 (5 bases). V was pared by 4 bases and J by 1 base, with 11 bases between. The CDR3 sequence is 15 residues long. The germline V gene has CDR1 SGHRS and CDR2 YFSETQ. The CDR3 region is CASSPRSGNTGELFF. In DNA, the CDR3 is TGCGCCAGCAGCCCGCGGAGCGGGAACACCGGGGAGCTGTTTTTT.

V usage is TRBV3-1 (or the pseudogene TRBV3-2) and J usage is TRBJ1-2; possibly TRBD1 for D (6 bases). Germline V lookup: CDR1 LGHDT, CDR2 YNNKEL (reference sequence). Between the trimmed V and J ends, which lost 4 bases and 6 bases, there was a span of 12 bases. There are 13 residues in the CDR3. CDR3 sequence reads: CASSLTSGDGYTF. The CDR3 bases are TGTGCCAGCAGCCTCACTTCAGGGGATGGCTACACCTTC.

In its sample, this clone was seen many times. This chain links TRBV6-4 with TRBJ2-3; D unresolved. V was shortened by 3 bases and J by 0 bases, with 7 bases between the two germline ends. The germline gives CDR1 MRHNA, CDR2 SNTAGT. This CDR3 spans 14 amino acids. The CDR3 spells CASSETESTDTQYF. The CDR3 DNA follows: TGTGCCAGCAGTGAAACGGAGAGCACAGATACGCAGTATTTT.

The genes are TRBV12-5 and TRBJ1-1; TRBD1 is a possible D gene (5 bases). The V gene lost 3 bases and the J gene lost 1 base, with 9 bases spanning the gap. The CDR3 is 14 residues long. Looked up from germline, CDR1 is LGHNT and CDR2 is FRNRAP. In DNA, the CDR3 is TGTGCTAGTGGTTTATCCGGGGGGAACACTGAAGCTTTCTTT. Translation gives CASGLSGGNTEAFF.

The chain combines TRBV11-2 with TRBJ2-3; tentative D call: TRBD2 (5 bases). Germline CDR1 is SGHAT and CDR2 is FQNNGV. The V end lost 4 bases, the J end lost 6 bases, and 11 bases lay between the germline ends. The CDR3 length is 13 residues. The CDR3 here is CASSSLGRDTQYF. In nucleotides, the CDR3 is TGTGCCAGCAGCTCACTAGGACGGGATACGCAGTATTTT.